These T cell receptor beta chains were read from a single sample in a study of shared clonotypes between healthy human individuals. The data were produced by immunoSEQ multiplex PCR, yet TCRdb's version contains in-frame clones alone and is incomplete. The sample has about 2.2 million clones; about 93% are singletons. The source material was naive CD8+ T cells from PBMCs. Receptor source: a man between 18 and 29 years old in good health. Some clones in this sample may be carry-over from other donors' samples. Each CDR3 is given with its conserved first and last residue. A D gene is named only where the DNA matches it firmly. Rows may omit the clone size; those that give it use once, few, many or a size class.

-	TRBV9	-	TRBJ2-7	TGTGCCAGCAGCGTAGGAGGGTTTTCCTACGAGCAGTACTTC	CASSVGGFSYEQYF
-	TRBV7-9	once	TRBJ1-2	TGTGCCAGCAGCTTAGGAGTCATCTACTATGGCTACACCTTC	CASSLGVIYYGYTF
-	TRBV28	-	TRBJ1-4	TGTGCCAGCAGTTTATCTAGGGGCCCGGGTCAGAATGAAAAACTGTTTTTT	CASSLSRGPGQNEKLFF
TRBD1	TRBV6-5	-	TRBJ1-2	TGTGCCAGCAGTTACTCAACAGGGGGGGGCTATGGCTACACCTTC	CASSYSTGGGYGYTF
-	TRBV7-9	few	TRBJ2-7	TGTGCCAGCAGCTTAGGGGTCTCAAGCTCCTACGAGCAGTACTTC	CASSLGVSSSYEQYF
TRBD2	TRBV6-5	-	TRBJ2-7	TGTGCCAGCAAATGGACTAGCGGGAGTTACGAGCAGTACTTC	CASKWTSGSYEQYF
-	TRBV27	-	TRBJ2-5	TGTGCCAGCAGTTCAAAAGAGACCCAGTACTTC	CASSSKETQYF
-	TRBV7-7	few	TRBJ2-5	TGTGCCAGCAGCCATAGCTTGGGAGAGACCCAGTACTTC	CASSHSLGETQYF
-	TRBV27	-	TRBJ2-7	TGTGCCAGCAGTTTGTCTGGCAGGAGTCCCTACGAGCAGTACTTC	CASSLSGRSPYEQYF
-	TRBV5-1	-	TRBJ2-7	TGCGCCAGCAGCTTGGGATTGCGTGGGGACGAAGGTTCCTACGAGCAGTACTTC	CASSLGLRGDEGSYEQYF
TRBD2	TRBV25-1	-	TRBJ2-1	TGTGCCAGCAGTTCCCGGGGGGGGTTTGCGTGGAATGAGCAGTTCTTC	CASSSRGGFAWNEQFF
-	TRBV6-1	-	TRBJ1-5	TGTGCCAGCAGTGATGGGGGGAGCAATCAGCCCCAGCATTTT	CASSDGGSNQPQHF
-	TRBV6-6	-	TRBJ1-2	TGTGCCAGCAGTTACTCTAGAACCGGGACGGACTATGGCTACACCTTC	CASSYSRTGTDYGYTF
-	TRBV28	-	TRBJ2-3	TGTGCCAGCAGTCCCTGGACCGAGAGAGATACGCAGTATTTT	CASSPWTERDTQYF
TRBD1	TRBV5-6	-	TRBJ2-3	TGTGCCAGCAGCTTGCGGTACAGGGGCGGCACAGATACGCAGTATTTT	CASSLRYRGGTDTQYF
TRBD1	TRBV4-3	-	TRBJ2-7	TGCGCCAGCAGCCACGATCGTCCGGGACAGGGGTCCTACGAGCAGTACTTC	CASSHDRPGQGSYEQYF
-	TRBV13	-	TRBJ2-5	TGTGCCAGCAGCTTTCAGGACAGCCAAGAGACCCAGTACTTC	CASSFQDSQETQYF
-	TRBV28	-	TRBJ1-5	TGTGCCAGCAGTTTGGGAGCCGATAGCAATCAGCCCCAGCATTTT	CASSLGADSNQPQHF
-	TRBV28	-	TRBJ2-7	TGTGCCAGCACCACCGACCCTGACGAGCAGTACTTC	CASTTDPDEQYF
-	TRBV4-3	-	TRBJ2-5	TGCGCCAGCAGCCAAGATCTGGGCTCCGAGACCCAGTACTTC	CASSQDLGSETQYF
TRBD2	TRBV27	-	TRBJ2-7	TGTGCCAGCAGTTTGGGACTAGCGGTTGGCGAACAGTACTTC	CASSLGLAVGEQYF
-	TRBV29-1	-	TRBJ1-2	TGCAGCGTTGTTGGATCTAACTATGGCTACACCTTC	CSVVGSNYGYTF
-	TRBV7-2	-	TRBJ2-1	TGTGCCAGCAGCTTCCCCCCCGAGGGGTCCTACAATGAGCAGTTCTTC	CASSFPPEGSYNEQFF
-	TRBV9	-	TRBJ2-1	TGTGCCAGCAGCGTAGGGGGTATAGGATACAATGAGCAGTTCTTC	CASSVGGIGYNEQFF
-	TRBV10-3	-	TRBJ1-5	TGTGCCATCATTACCCGGGCTGGGAATCAGCCCCAGCATTTT	CAIITRAGNQPQHF
-	TRBV9	-	TRBJ2-1	TGTGCCAGCAGCCCGGAGGCGCTCAATGAGCAGTTCTTC	CASSPEALNEQFF
-	TRBV19	-	TRBJ1-1	TGTGCCAGTAGTATGAAAAGCTGGAACACTGAAGCTTTCTTT	CASSMKSWNTEAFF
-	TRBV27	once	TRBJ2-7	TGTGCCAGCAGTTTATCGGCCCGCTACGAGCAGTACTTC	CASSLSARYEQYF
-	TRBV6-5	once	TRBJ1-1	TGTGCCAGCAGTTACTCAGGGGGTACTGAAGCTTTCTTT	CASSYSGGTEAFF
-	TRBV10-1	-	TRBJ2-1	TGCGCCAGCAGTGACCCGAGGGGTAGTGTGGGTGAGCAGTTCTTC	CASSDPRGSVGEQFF
-	TRBV11-2	-	TRBJ2-7	TGTGCCAGCAGATCTCCTGGGGGGCCCTATAATCCCGGCGAGCAGTACTTC	CASRSPGGPYNPGEQYF
-	TRBV7-6	-	TRBJ2-3	TGTGCCAGCAGCCGGACAGCCGGAAGCACAGATACGCAGTATTTT	CASSRTAGSTDTQYF
TRBD1	TRBV28	-	TRBJ1-4	TGTGCCAGCAGTTCCCGGGACAGGGGAGTTGAAAAACTGTTTTTT	CASSSRDRGVEKLFF
TRBD2	TRBV5-1	-	TRBJ2-3	TGCGCCAGCAGCTTGAAGGGGGGGCGCTCCGGGAGGGCCGAGGATACGCAGTATTTT	CASSLKGGRSGRAEDTQYF
-	TRBV30	-	TRBJ1-5	TGTGCCTGGGGCCGGGACTCCGGCAATCAGCCCCAGCATTTT	CAWGRDSGNQPQHF
-	TRBV12-5	-	TRBJ1-1	TGTGCTACGCAAAAGGACAGTGAAGCTTTCTTT	CATQKDSEAFF
TRBD2	TRBV27	-	TRBJ2-3	TGTGCCAGCAGTTTATTGTCCCGGGGAGGGTTGGCAGATACGCAGTATTTT	CASSLLSRGGLADTQYF
TRBD1	TRBV10-3	-	TRBJ1-5	TGTGCCATCAGTGAGTCGCCGGGACAGGGGAATCAGCCCCAGCATTTT	CAISESPGQGNQPQHF
-	TRBV19	-	TRBJ2-7	TGTGCCAGTAGTGCTCGGGGCGAGCAGTACTTC	CASSARGEQYF
TRBD1	TRBV7-2	-	TRBJ1-1	TGTGCCAGCAGCTTAGGACAGGGCACTGAAGCTTTCTTT	CASSLGQGTEAFF
-	TRBV7-2	-	TRBJ2-7	TGTGCCAGCAGCCCGGGGTGGGGGGCGATGGACGAGCAGTACTTC	CASSPGWGAMDEQYF